This T cell receptor beta chain was captured in a study of T cells in Graves' hyperthyroidism and ophthalmopathy. CDR3 size: 14 residues. Losses at the gene ends were 6 bases for V and 0 bases for J; bases not matched to a gene: 4. This clonotype was detected ten times or more. Regions amplified from RNA transcripts were the TCR beta CDR3 regions. First-round RT-PCR with HTBI primers amplified the TCR CDR3 region. TCRdb ran MiXCR on the multiplex PCR reads and lists one entry per CDR3 protein. Altogether about half a million distinct CDR3 sequences are present, around a quarter being singletons, with the ten largest covering approximately 11%.

The chain joins TRBV12-3 or TRBV12-4 to TRBJ1-2; 7 bases match TRBD1. The specimen was blood. The TCR comes from a woman aged 25 to 45 with Graves' ophthalmopathy. CDR3 nucleotides: TGTGCCAGCAGAGGACAGGATACTAACTATGGCTACACCTTC. This translates into CASRGQDTNYGYTF.